The 10 T cell receptor beta chains given below trace back to one sample, sequenced in a study of shared clonotypes between healthy human individuals. Clones were read by immunoSEQ multiplex PCR, and TCRdb kept only the in-frame ones, dropping some. The table has hundreds of thousands of clones, 80% to 95% seen once. Positively selected for CCR7, the CD45RO-negative cells used as naive CD8 cells excluded terminally differentiated effector memory CD45RA+ cells. Sequencing was performed on naive CD8+ T cells sorted from blood. These receptors came from a man in his thirties or forties in good health.

The rearrangement uses TRBV7-9 and TRBJ2-2, with D possibly being TRBD2 (5 bases). This CDR3 is built from 16 residues. The germline V and J ends were trimmed by 5 bases and 4 bases, with 17 bases remaining between them. CDR1 and CDR2 from the germline V gene are SEHNR and FQNEAQ (reference sequence). The CDR3 loop is CASSQSSRRVTGELFF. The CDR3, as DNA: TGTGCCAGCAGCCAGTCTAGCCGCCGGGTCACCGGGGAGCTGTTTTTT.

The chain is built from TRBV28 and TRBJ1-1; a weak D match, TRBD1 (5 bases). Trimming cost V 0 bases and J 2 bases, with 16 bases left between them. CDR3 length equals 17 residues. Germline values: CDR1 MDHEN, CDR2 SYDVKM. CDR3: CASSLCWGGRVNTEAFF. CDR3 nucleotide sequence: TGTGCCAGCAGTTTATGTTGGGGGGGTAGGGTAAACACTGAAGCTTTCTTT.

Comment on this clone: The same CDR3 arises from other DNA sequences in this sample as well. V usage is TRBV27 and J usage is TRBJ2-7; D remains unclear. This CDR3 has 13 residues. The germline V and J ends were trimmed by 4 bases and 2 bases, with 9 bases remaining between them. The germline gives CDR1 MNHEY, CDR2 SMNVEV (reference sequence). CDR3 bases: TGTGCCAGCAGTTCATCCGGCGCCTACGAGCAGTACTTC. Translated: CASSSSGAYEQYF.

The chain links TRBV7-9 to TRBJ2-5, with D hard to call. V was clipped by 5 bases and J by 1 base, with 17 bases between them. Germline V CDR1 and CDR2: SEHNR, FQNEAQ (reference sequence). This CDR3 has 16 amino acids. The CDR3 DNA sequence: TGTGCCAGCAGCACCCGTCCGGGCAGCCTCCAAGAGACCCAGTACTTC. Amino acids: CASSTRPGSLQETQYF.

This sequence joins TRBV7-8 and TRBJ2-2; 9 bases align to TRBD2. Per the germline V gene, CDR1 is SGHVS and CDR2 is FQNEAQ. This CDR3 region has 16 residues. V lost 4 bases, J lost 0 bases, and 3 bases stayed unmatched. CDR3 amino acids: CASSWLAGTNTGELFF. Written as DNA, the CDR3 is TGTGCCAGCAGCTGGCTAGCGGGGACGAACACCGGGGAGCTGTTTTTT. The whole variable domain, remainder taken from reference TRBV7-8 and TRBJ2-2, is GAGVSQSPRYKVAKRGQDVALRCDPISGHVSLFWYQQALGQGPEFLTYFQNEAQLDKSGLPSDRFFAERPEGSVSTLKIQRTQQEDSAVYLCASSWLAGTNTGELFFGEGSRLTVL.

The chain's CDR3 is CASSLVGQISTGELFF. Here the CDR3 DNA reads TGTGCCAGCAGCTTGGTCGGCCAGATCTCCACCGGGGAGCTGTTTTTT. J is TRBJ2-2 and V is TRBV5-6, with D unresolved. Germline lookup yields CDR1 SGHDT and CDR2 YYEEEE. This CDR3 comprises 16 residues. Trimming removed 0 bases from V and 4 bases from J, with 13 bases in between.

The gene calls are TRBV5-6 and TRBJ2-3; D remains ambiguous. V was shortened by 2 bases and J by 4 bases, with 2 bases between the two germline ends. The CDR3 runs to 11 residues. The germline gives CDR1 SGHDT, CDR2 YYEEEE. In DNA, the CDR3 is TGTGCCAGCAGCTTTGCAGATACGCAGTATTTT. Amino acid sequence: CASSFADTQYF.

The chain carries TRBV5-4 and TRBJ2-7; 7 bases are a match to TRBD1. V trimming: 0 bases; J trimming: 5 bases; junction bases outside the gene matches: 14. The CDR3 length is 17 residues. Germline CDR1 and CDR2: SGHNT and YYREEE (reference sequence). DNA for the CDR3: TGTGCCAGCAGCTTGGATACCCTTTTCCAGGGGGACAACGAGCAGTACTTC. This translates into CASSLDTLFQGDNEQYF. Combining the CDR3 with reference TRBV5-4 and TRBJ2-7 gives the whole variable domain ETGVTQSPTHLIKTRGQQVTLRCSSQSGHNTVSWYQQALGQGPQFIFQYYREEENGRGNFPPRFSGLQFPNYSSELNVNALELDDSALYLCASSLDTLFQGDNEQYFGPGTRLTVT.

Concerning this clone itself: Within the sample, other DNA sequences also encode this same CDR3. The chain combines TRBV27 with TRBJ1-5; 7 bases fit TRBD1. Germline-derived CDR1 and CDR2 are MNHEY and SMNVEV (reference sequence). The V gene end was trimmed by 3 bases and the J gene end by 4 bases; junction bases not matched to a gene: 0. This CDR3 is built from 13 residues. Written as DNA, the CDR3 is TGTGCCAGCAGTTTGACAGGGAATCAGCCCCAGCATTTT. Protein sequence: CASSLTGNQPQHF.

The J gene is TRBJ2-7, the V gene TRBV4-1; D unresolved. The CDR3 contains 14 residues. With 5 bases removed from V and 4 bases from J, the gap between germline ends came to 15 bases. In germline, CDR1 is MGHRA, CDR2 YSYEKL. CDR3 amino acids: CASSSTGNTYEQYF. DNA of the CDR3: TGCGCCAGCAGCTCAACGGGTAACACGTACGAGCAGTACTTC.